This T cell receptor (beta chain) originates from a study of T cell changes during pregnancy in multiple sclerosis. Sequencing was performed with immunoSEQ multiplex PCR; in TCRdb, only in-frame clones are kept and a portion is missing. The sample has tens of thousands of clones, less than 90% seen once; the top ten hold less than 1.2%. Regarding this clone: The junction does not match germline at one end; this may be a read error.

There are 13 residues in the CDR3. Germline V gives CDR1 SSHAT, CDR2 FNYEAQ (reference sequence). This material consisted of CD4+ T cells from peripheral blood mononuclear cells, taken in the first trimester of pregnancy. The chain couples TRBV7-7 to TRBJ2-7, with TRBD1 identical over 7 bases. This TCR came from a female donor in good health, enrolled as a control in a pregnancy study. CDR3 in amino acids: CASSLGQDYEQYF. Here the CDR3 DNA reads TGTGCTAGCAGCTTAGGACAGGACTACGAGCAGTACTTC.